Sequencing of this T cell receptor beta chain was carried out in a study of blood T cells in healthy people across ages. Germline trimming cut 7 bases from V and 6 bases from J; bases unmatched to any gene: 6. The CDR3 is made up of 13 amino acids. Germline lookup yields CDR1 LNHDA and CDR2 SQIVND (reference sequence). Primers used in a second PCR of roughly 6 to 11 cycles were a sample-barcoded 5' primer and a J-beta primer mix. TCRdb reprocessed the 5' RACE reads with MiXCR, giving one entry per CDR3 protein. The sample has roughly 1 million distinct CDR3 sequences; 20% to 25% are singletons. The data also belong to a second study, concerning T cells of mothers and their children. That paper adds: A few mothers and their six children, all healthy Caucasians, donated. Barcodes for each sample and 2-4 random nucleotides were added by the M1S primer used in the second PCR.

This sequence originates from a girl aged 2-15 years in good health. This sequence joins TRBV19 and TRBJ2-1; the match to TRBD2 covers 7 bases. Sample: blood. CDR3 DNA sequence: TGTGCCAGTACCCCGGCGGGAGTCAATGAGCAGTTCTTC. It translates to CASTPAGVNEQFF. Variable domain in full (rest from reference TRBV19 and TRBJ2-1): DGGITQSPKYLFRKEGQNVTLSCEQNLNHDAMYWYRQDPGQGLRLIYYSQIVNDFQKGDIAEGYSVSREKKESFPLTVTSAQKNPTAFYLCASTPAGVNEQFFGPGTRLTVL.